A selection of T cell receptor beta chains follows, all from one sample in a study of patients and donors after allogeneic stem cell transplantation. From the RT-PCR reads, TCRdb called clonotypes with MiXCR, one entry per CDR3 protein. The table has 160,000 or so distinct CDR3 sequences, nearly 25% seen once; the top ten hold roughly 26%. The specimen was blood, either unsorted or a sorted T cell fraction (not recorded which). The source of these receptors is a human donor who was either an allogeneic HSCT recipient or a stem cell or donor lymphocyte infusion donor (not recorded which). It is not recorded whose cells these are; they may come from a transplant donor. The CDR3 runs from the conserved cysteine through the conserved F or W. A D gene is named only where the DNA matches it firmly. Part of the rows lack a size; the others show once, few, many or a class for expanded clones.

few | . | TRBJ1-1 | TRBV19 | CASSIAGFPEAFF | TGTGCCAGTAGTATTGCTGGGTTCCCTGAAGCTTTCTTT
. | TRBD1 | TRBJ2-1 | TRBV7-6 | CASSLVTGAYNEQFF | TGTGCCAGCAGCTTAGTTACAGGGGCCTACAATGAGCAGTTCTTC
. | . | TRBJ1-2 | TRBV5-4 | CASSTLRTGTYGYTF | TGTGCCAGCAGCACCCTCCGAACGGGAACTTATGGCTACACCTTC
few | . | TRBJ1-2 | TRBV27 | CASSGQPGGYTF | TGTGCCAGCAGTGGGCAACCGGGAGGCTACACCTTC
few | TRBD1 | TRBJ1-1 | TRBV7-9 | CASSFDRGFRGTEAFF | TGTGCCAGCAGCTTTGACAGGGGGTTTCGGGGTACTGAAGCTTTCTTT
many | . | TRBJ1-1 | TRBV7-9 | CASSLAGAVNTEAFF | TGTGCCAGCAGCTTAGCGGGGGCAGTCAACACTGAAGCTTTCTTT
few | . | TRBJ1-4 | TRBV20-1 | CSARDRDEKLFF | TGCAGTGCTAGGGACCGCGATGAAAAACTGTTTTTT
. | TRBD1 | TRBJ1-1 | TRBV2 | CASSEVQGDTEAFF | TGTGCCAGCAGTGAAGTACAGGGGGACACTGAAGCTTTCTTT
. | TRBD1 | TRBJ1-2 | TRBV29-1 | CSLDRGSNGGYTF | TGCAGCTTAGACAGGGGGAGCAATGGGGGCTACACCTTC
once | TRBD2 | TRBJ2-1 | TRBV20-1 | CSALARASGSYNEQFF | TGCAGTGCTTTAGCGAGGGCTAGCGGCTCCTACAATGAGCAGTTCTTC
few | . | TRBJ2-1 | TRBV29-1 | CSVGGVPEQFF | TGCAGCGTTGGTGGAGTCCCTGAGCAGTTCTTC
few | TRBD1 | TRBJ1-1 | TRBV29-1 | CSTTGTPEAFF | TGCAGCACGACAGGGACTCCTGAAGCTTTCTTT
. | . | TRBJ2-1 | TRBV14 | CASSQVGIGEQFF | TGTGCCAGCAGCCAAGTGGGGATTGGTGAGCAGTTCTTC
. | . | TRBJ2-7 | TRBV7-9 | CASSLDTSGQYF | TGTGCCAGCAGCTTAGATACGTCAGGGCAGTACTTC
. | . | TRBJ2-3 | TRBV5-1 | CASSLVGGGGDTQYF | TGCGCCAGCAGCTTGGTCGGGGGAGGAGGAGATACGCAGTATTTT
. | . | TRBJ1-5 | TRBV7-9 | CASSLGASNQPQHF | TGTGCCAGCAGCTTAGGAGCTTCTAATCAGCCCCAGCATTTT
. | . | TRBJ1-4 | TRBV7-9 | CASSPGRSNEKLFF | TGTGCCAGCAGCCCAGGTCGGAGTAATGAAAAACTGTTTTTT
many | TRBD1 | TRBJ1-1 | TRBV20-1 | CSAYLGQGNTEAFF | TGCAGTGCTTACTTGGGACAGGGGAACACTGAAGCTTTCTTT
few | TRBD2 | TRBJ2-1 | TRBV7-6 | CASSPLKVAGPYNEQFF | TGTGCCAGCAGCCCCCTGAAAGTAGCGGGACCCTACAATGAGCAGTTCTTC
many | . | TRBJ1-5 | TRBV20-1 | CSARVGDDQPQHF | TGCAGTGCTAGAGTTGGGGACGATCAGCCCCAGCATTTT
. | TRBD1 | TRBJ2-5 | TRBV6-2/TRBV6-3 | CASSYPRGPETQYF | TGTGCCAGCAGTTACCCGAGGGGGCCGGAGACCCAGTACTTC
many | . | TRBJ1-1 | TRBV6-5 | CASSYSHVNTEAFF | TGTGCCAGCAGTTACTCCCATGTTAACACTGAAGCTTTCTTT
. | TRBD1 | TRBJ2-7 | TRBV6-2/TRBV6-3 | CASSPGTGGFWEQYF | TGTGCCAGCAGCCCTGGGACAGGGGGCTTCTGGGAGCAGTACTTC
many | TRBD1 | TRBJ1-4 | TRBV12-3/TRBV12-4 | CASSFGQGPEKLFF | TGTGCCAGCAGTTTTGGACAGGGGCCGGAAAAACTGTTTTTT
few | . | TRBJ1-2 | TRBV12-3/TRBV12-4 | CASSFPSLSYGYTF | TGTGCCAGCAGTTTCCCATCTCTTTCCTATGGCTACACCTTC
. | . | TRBJ1-3 | TRBV14 | CASSPGLLRNTIYF | TGTGCCAGCAGCCCGGGACTCTTAAGAAACACCATATATTTT
. | . | TRBJ1-3 | TRBV29-1 | CSVRGNAGNTIYF | TGCAGCGTTCGGGGAAACGCTGGAAACACCATATATTTT
. | . | TRBJ2-3 | TRBV4-1 | CASSHAGEATDTQYF | TGCGCCAGCAGCCACGCAGGGGAGGCCACAGATACGCAGTATTTT
few | . | TRBJ1-1 | TRBV12-3/TRBV12-4 | CASSTRRRSKPGTEAFF | TGTGCCAGCAGTACACGACGGAGGTCTAAGCCGGGAACTGAAGCTTTCTTT
. | . | TRBJ2-5 | TRBV9 | CASSVMGEGETQYF | TGTGCCAGCAGCGTAATGGGCGAAGGAGAGACCCAGTACTTC
few | . | TRBJ1-5 | TRBV20-1 | CSARPQGSLSNQPQHF | TGCAGTGCTAGACCCCAGGGAAGTTTGAGCAATCAGCCCCAGCATTTT
few | . | TRBJ1-2 | TRBV4-3 | CASSQDGDLEPLGYTF | TGCGCCAGCAGCCAAGATGGGGACCTCGAACCTTTAGGCTACACCTTC
few | . | TRBJ1-1 | TRBV27 | CASSSRLYAEAFF | TGTGCCAGCAGTTCCCGACTGTACGCTGAAGCTTTCTTT
many | . | TRBJ1-1 | TRBV12-3/TRBV12-4 | CASSSRKGEAFF | TGTGCCAGCAGCTCTAGGAAGGGGGAAGCTTTCTTT
. | . | TRBJ2-2 | TRBV20-1 | CSARQAAGELFF | TGCAGTGCCAGACAAGCGGCCGGGGAGCTGTTTTTT
. | . | TRBJ1-4 | TRBV11-2 | CASSLGIRDVNEKLFF | TGTGCCAGCAGCTTAGGGATCCGGGACGTTAATGAAAAACTGTTTTTT
few | . | TRBJ2-7 | TRBV20-1 | CSAFPVSYEQYF | TGCAGTGCCTTCCCAGTCTCCTACGAGCAGTACTTC
few | TRBD1 | TRBJ1-5 | TRBV30 | CAWRQGAGQPQHF | TGTGCCTGGAGACAGGGGGCCGGTCAGCCCCAGCATTTT
few | TRBD1 | TRBJ1-5 | TRBV20-1 | CSARKGDRDGYQPQHF | TGCAGTGCAAGAAAGGGAGACAGGGACGGGTATCAGCCCCAGCATTTT
. | . | TRBJ1-1 | TRBV11-2 | CASSLVLTEAFF | TGTGCCAGCAGCTTAGTCCTCACTGAAGCTTTCTTT
. | . | TRBJ2-5 | TRBV5-6 | CASSSGETQYF | TGTGCCAGCAGCTCGGGAGAGACCCAGTACTTC
. | TRBD1 | TRBJ2-7 | TRBV5-6 | CASSVDRGAGQYF | TGTGCCAGCAGCGTCGACAGGGGGGCTGGGCAGTACTTC
. | . | TRBJ2-7 | TRBV15 | CATSRDASTVAEQYF | TGTGCCACCAGCAGAGATGCATCGACAGTGGCCGAGCAGTACTTC
few | . | TRBJ1-5 | TRBV27 | CASSPGPIIKDQPQHF | TGTGCCAGCAGTCCGGGACCCATTATAAAGGATCAGCCCCAGCATTTT
. | . | TRBJ2-7 | TRBV10-3 | CAISGGTKVSSYEQYF | TGTGCCATCAGTGGTGGGACGAAAGTTTCGTCCTACGAGCAGTACTTC
many | . | TRBJ1-1 | TRBV4-2 | CASSPVSAGLENTEAFF | TGTGCCAGCAGCCCAGTATCGGCCGGACTGGAAAACACTGAAGCTTTCTTT
. | . | TRBJ2-7 | TRBV27 | CASSRYTGTLGEQYF | TGTGCCAGCAGTCGTTATACCGGGACCCTTGGGGAGCAGTACTTC
. | . | TRBJ2-1 | TRBV5-1 | CASSLALPFYNEQFF | TGCGCCAGCAGCTTGGCCCTGCCGTTCTACAATGAGCAGTTCTTC
few | . | TRBJ1-4 | TRBV6-5 | CASSYLGGDNEKLFF | TGTGCCAGCAGTTACCTTGGGGGGGATAATGAAAAACTGTTTTTT
few | . | TRBJ2-3 | TRBV20-1 | CSARDVLVTDTQYF | TGCAGTGCTAGAGATGTGCTAGTTACAGATACGCAGTATTTT
few | TRBD2 | TRBJ2-1 | TRBV5-1 | CASSGLAGINEQFF | TGCGCCAGCAGCGGACTAGCGGGAATTAATGAGCAGTTCTTC
medium-sized | TRBD1 | TRBJ1-3 | TRBV4-1 | CASSTHSTGDFGNTIYF | TGCGCCAGCAGCACCCACTCCACAGGGGACTTCGGAAACACCATATATTTT
few | . | TRBJ1-1 | TRBV19 | CASSIAGTEAFF | TGTGCCAGTAGTATCGCAGGGACGGAAGCTTTCTTT
. | . | TRBJ2-7 | TRBV20-1 | CSARDLASLYEQYF | TGCAGTGCTAGAGATCTGGCTAGTTTGTACGAGCAGTACTTC
. | TRBD1 | TRBJ2-7 | TRBV5-4 | CASSWSETGGAEQYF | TGTGCCAGCAGCTGGTCCGAGACAGGGGGCGCCGAGCAGTACTTC
. | . | TRBJ1-1 | TRBV4-3 | CASSPTSANTEAFF | TGCGCCAGCAGCCCGACCAGCGCGAACACTGAAGCTTTCTTT
. | . | TRBJ2-1 | TRBV5-1 | CASSYGDSYNEQFF | TGCGCCAGCAGCTACGGCGACAGCTACAATGAGCAGTTCTTC
few | . | TRBJ2-1 | TRBV7-8 | CASSLVGGKSSYNEQFF | TGTGCCAGCAGCTTAGTGGGCGGGAAGAGCTCCTACAATGAGCAGTTCTTC